The 27 T cell receptor beta chains below all came from one sample that was sequenced in a study of cytomegalovirus exposure and HLA in healthy donors. Amplification used 60 Vbeta primers and 13 Jbeta primers. TCRdb's copy holds only in-frame clones and misses some; the assay was immunoSEQ multiplex PCR. The table lists 20,000 to 25,000 clones, 75% to 85% of them singletons. Sequencing input: PBMCs. The receptors here all came from a male donor in good health and CMV-seronegative.

V is TRBV5-1 and J is TRBJ1-1; D remains ambiguous. CDR3 size: 17 residues. Germline lookup yields CDR1 SGHRS and CDR2 YFSETQ. With 7 bases removed from V and 0 bases from J, the gap between germline ends came to 22 bases. This chain's CDR3 is CASSLAGNSFMNTEAFF. The CDR3 DNA reads TGCGCCAGCTCCCTCGCCGGGAACTCTTTCATGAACACTGAAGCTTTCTTT. Drawing the rest from reference TRBV5-1 and TRBJ1-1, the complete variable domain is KAGVTQTPRYLIKTRGQQVTLSCSPISGHRSVSWYQQTPGQGLQFLFEYFSETQRNKGNFPGRFSGRQFSNSRSEMNVSTLELGDSALYLCASSLAGNSFMNTEAFFGQGTRLTVV.

Only one count was recorded for this clone. The gene calls are TRBV5-4 and TRBJ2-7, with D possibly TRBD2 on 6 matching bases. CDR1 and CDR2 from the germline V gene are SGHNT and YYREEE (reference sequence). The germline V and J ends were trimmed by 4 bases and 2 bases, with 10 bases remaining between them. The CDR3 covers 13 residues. The CDR3 is CASSPGGAYEQYF. The CDR3 DNA reads as TGTGCCAGCAGCCCTGGCGGGGCCTACGAGCAGTACTTC. The full variable domain, with the rest looked up from reference TRBV5-4 and TRBJ2-7, is ETGVTQSPTHLIKTRGQQVTLRCSSQSGHNTVSWYQQALGQGPQFIFQYYREEENGRGNFPPRFSGLQFPNYSSELNVNALELDDSALYLCASSPGGAYEQYFGPGTRLTVT.

The V call is TRBV5-4, the J call TRBJ1-5; no definite D call. CDR1 is SGHNT and CDR2 is YYREEE in the germline V gene (reference sequence). Trimming took off 0 bases at V and 3 bases at J, with 4 bases between the two ends. The length of the CDR3 is 13 residues. The DNA for the CDR3 is TGTGCCAGCAGCTTGGGGCACAATCAGCCCCAGCATTTT. Amino acids: CASSLGHNQPQHF.

The chain is built from TRBV28 and TRBJ2-5, with 8 bases aligning to TRBD2. V gave up 4 bases and J gave up 3 bases; unmatched junction bases: 10. Germline loops: CDR1 MDHEN, CDR2 SYDVKM. The CDR3 spans 16 residues. CDR3 nucleotide sequence: TGTGCCAGCAGTTACCCCTTCGGGGGGGGAAAAGAGACCCAGTACTTC. Its protein is CASSYPFGGGKETQYF. Full variable domain (outside the CDR3, taken from reference TRBV28 and TRBJ2-5): DVKVTQSSRYLVKRTGEKVFLECVQDMDHENMFWYRQDPGLGLRLIYFSYDVKMKEKGDIPEGYSVSREKKERFSLILESASTNQTSMYLCASSYPFGGGKETQYFGPGTRLLVL.

This clone was seen only once. V gene TRBV2 combines with J gene TRBJ2-3, with 15 bases that match TRBD2. Germline lookup yields CDR1 SNHLY and CDR2 FYNNEI. This CDR3 is built from 15 residues. V trimming: 10 bases; J trimming: 2 bases; junction bases outside the gene matches: 4. CDR3 protein: CATRTSGGATDTQYF. The CDR3 DNA reads as TGTGCCACCCGGACTAGCGGGGGGGCCACAGATACGCAGTATTTT.

The chain carries TRBV6-5 and TRBJ1-1; D not certain. Trimming took off 4 bases at V and 1 base at J, with 13 bases between the two ends. Germline V gene lookup returns CDR1 MNHEY and CDR2 SVGAGI. This CDR3 has 15 amino acids. The CDR3 bases are TGTGCCAGCAGTTCCCCCGGGGAAGGGAACACTGAAGCTTTCTTT. Residues: CASSSPGEGNTEAFF.

Here the CDR3 reads CASSLGTGEGEKLFF. The CDR3 nucleotides are TGTGCCAGCAGCTTGGGCACAGGGGAAGGCGAAAAACTGTTTTTT. The V and J genes are TRBV5-5 and TRBJ1-4; TRBD1 aligns across 7 bases. This CDR3 region has 15 residues. Germline CDR1 SGHKS, CDR2 YYEKEE (reference sequence). Trimming cost V 0 bases and J 8 bases; bases outside gene matches: 7.

This clone was detected only a few times. The rearrangement uses TRBV4-3 and TRBJ1-4; no clear D. V was clipped by 0 bases and J by 5 bases, with 13 bases between them. This CDR3 has 16 residues. Germline values: CDR1 LGHNA, CDR2 YSLEER. The CDR3 loop is CASSQDGERRNEKLFF. The CDR3 region has the DNA TGCGCCAGCAGCCAAGATGGGGAACGGAGGAATGAAAAACTGTTTTTT.

The gene calls are TRBV4-1 and TRBJ2-5, with TRBD2 identical over 9 bases. This CDR3 is 15 amino acids long. In germline, CDR1 is MGHRA, CDR2 YSYEKL. The V gene end was trimmed by 1 base and the J gene end by 5 bases; junction bases not matched to a gene: 5. The CDR3: CASSQGTSEVETQYF. In DNA form, the CDR3 reads TGCGCCAGCAGCCAAGGGACTAGCGAGGTGGAGACCCAGTACTTC.

The chain joins TRBV30 to TRBJ1-3; no definite D call. The CDR3 length is 15 residues. Germline V gene lookup returns CDR1 GTSNPN and CDR2 SVGIG (reference sequence). The V end was cut by 3 bases, the J end by 4 bases, with 16 bases between. The CDR3 DNA reads TGTGCCTGGAGGGAAGCCACAGTATCCGGAAACACCATATATTTT. Amino acids: CAWREATVSGNTIYF. Full variable domain (remainder filled in from reference TRBV30 and TRBJ1-3): SQTIHQWPATLVQPVGSPLSLECTVEGTSNPNLYWYRQAAGRGLQLLFYSVGIGQISSEVPQNLSASRPQDRQFILSSKKLLLSDSGFYLCAWREATVSGNTIYFGEGSWLTVV.

The gene calls are TRBV5-1 and TRBJ2-5; a weak D match, TRBD2 (5 bases). V lost 4 bases to trimming and J lost 8 bases, with 18 bases between them. The CDR3 has 14 residues. In germline, CDR1 is SGHRS, CDR2 YFSETQ. The CDR3 DNA sequence: TGCGCCAGCAGCCCTCGGGGTTTGGGTTCAACCCAGTACTTC. Translated: CASSPRGLGSTQYF.

The chain has TRBV30 and TRBJ1-4, with a weak D call TRBD1 (5 bases). Trimming stripped 2 bases from V and 7 bases from J, with 14 bases between. The CDR3 runs 14 residues. Germline-derived CDR1 and CDR2 are GTSNPN and SVGIG (reference sequence). The CDR3 DNA sequence: TGTGCCTGGAGTAGGAAGGAGGGGTCTGAAAAACTGTTTTTT. It is translated as CAWSRKEGSEKLFF.

This rearrangement joins TRBV27 to TRBJ1-3; a weak D match, TRBD1 (6 bases). Germline lookup yields CDR1 MNHEY and CDR2 SMNVEV (reference sequence). This CDR3 comprises 15 residues. Deletions cut 5 bases from V and 0 bases from J, with 11 bases between. CDR3 residues: CASSAGANSGNTIYF. The DNA of the CDR3 is TGTGCCAGCAGTGCGGGGGCCAACTCTGGAAACACCATATATTTT.

This rearrangement joins TRBV27 to TRBJ2-7; D perhaps matches TRBD1 (6 bases). Germline CDR1 and CDR2: MNHEY and SMNVEV (reference sequence). This CDR3 is 14 amino acids long. Deletions cut 2 bases from V and 5 bases from J, with 13 bases between. The CDR3 protein is CASSLTGTTDEQYF. As DNA, the CDR3 is TGTGCCAGCAGTTTAACAGGGACGACCGACGAGCAGTACTTC.

The V and J genes are TRBV30 and TRBJ2-2; no reliable D call. Trimming removed 3 bases at V and 5 bases at J, with 10 bases between. The germline gives CDR1 GTSNPN, CDR2 SVGIG (reference sequence). This CDR3 spans 13 amino acids. CDR3 nucleotides: TGTGCCTGGAGCCCGACACGGACCGGGGAGCTGTTTTTT. This sequence encodes CAWSPTRTGELFF.

This chain connects TRBV2 to TRBJ2-7, with unresolved D. Per the germline V gene, CDR1 is SNHLY and CDR2 is FYNNEI. V was shortened by 2 bases and J by 2 bases, with 4 bases between the two germline ends. CDR3 length: 12 residues. CDR3 coding DNA: TGTGCCAGCAGTGAAAGCCCCTACGAGCAGTACTTC. Its translation: CASSESPYEQYF.

The V and J genes are TRBV7-2 and TRBJ2-1; 8 bases are a match to TRBD2. Germline lookup yields CDR1 SGHTA and CDR2 FQGNSA. The CDR3 has 15 residues. Germline trimming cut 4 bases from V and 7 bases from J; bases unmatched to any gene: 9. The CDR3 here is CASSSFSGEKNEQFF. The CDR3 DNA sequence: TGTGCCAGCAGCTCCTTTAGCGGGGAGAAAAATGAGCAGTTCTTC. Full variable domain (missing parts from reference TRBV7-2 and TRBJ2-1): GAGVSQSPSNKVTEKGKDVELRCDPISGHTALYWYRQSLGQGLEFLIYFQGNSAPDKSGLPSDRFSAERTGGSVSTLTIQRTQQEDSAVYLCASSSFSGEKNEQFFGPGTRLTVL.

A note on this clone: Within the sample, other DNA sequences also encode this same CDR3. The chain couples TRBV9 to TRBJ1-2; 11 bases agree with TRBD1. V was clipped by 2 bases and J by 5 bases; unmatched bases: 5. CDR3 length: 15 residues. Germline V gives CDR1 SGDLS, CDR2 YYNGEE. The CDR3 DNA reads as TGTGCCAGCAGCGTCCTGGGACAGGGGGGTTATGGCTACACCTTC. Amino acids: CASSVLGQGGYGYTF.

J is TRBJ2-5 and V is TRBV7-9; D remains unclear. Germline CDR1 SEHNR, CDR2 FQNEAQ (reference sequence). This CDR3 comprises 15 residues. Trimming pared 1 base from V and 2 bases from J, leaving 11 bases between. The CDR3 region has the DNA TGTGCCAGCAGCTTAGGGAGCAGAATACAAGAGACCCAGTACTTC. Translating it yields CASSLGSRIQETQYF.

This chain links TRBV10-3 with TRBJ2-7, with 9 bases identical to TRBD2. V lost 3 bases and J lost 2; bases outside the gene matches: 2. This CDR3 spans 14 amino acids. The germline V gene encodes CDR1 ENHRY and CDR2 SYGVKD. The DNA of the CDR3 is TGTGCCATCAGTGATGCGGGGGGGGCCTACGAGCAGTACTTC. Translated, it gives CAISDAGGAYEQYF.

V usage is TRBV29-1 and J usage is TRBJ2-7, with 7 bases aligning to TRBD1. Per the germline V gene, CDR1 is SQVTM and CDR2 is ANQGSEA. J gave up 7 bases and V 4 bases, and 7 bases lay outside the gene matches. The CDR3 extends over 12 amino acids. For the CDR3, the DNA is TGCAGCGTTGGACAGGGACCCAGAGAGCAGTACTTC. It codes for CSVGQGPREQYF.

The gene calls are TRBV30 and TRBJ2-3; D perhaps matches TRBD2 (5 bases). Germline V gene lookup returns CDR1 GTSNPN and CDR2 SVGIG (reference sequence). This CDR3 comprises 15 residues. V was clipped by 3 bases and J by 0 bases, with 13 bases between them. The CDR3 coding sequence is TGTGCCTGGAGGGCCCCCGGACTCAGCACAGATACGCAGTATTTT. It encodes CAWRAPGLSTDTQYF.

This clone has only a few counts. The V gene is TRBV7-8, the J gene TRBJ2-7; no reliable D call. From germline, CDR1 is SGHVS and CDR2 FQNEAQ. This CDR3 has 15 residues. The germline V and J ends were trimmed by 1 base and 0 bases, with 10 bases remaining between them. CDR3 protein: CASSLVFTDSYEQYF. Written as DNA, the CDR3 is TGTGCCAGCAGCTTAGTATTTACAGACTCCTACGAGCAGTACTTC.

This clone occurred a few times. The chain has TRBV6-5 and TRBJ1-5; D is unclear. The CDR3 consists of 15 residues. Germline CDR1 is MNHEY and CDR2 is SVGAGI. Trimming left V 2 bases short and J 4 bases short, with 12 bases between. CDR3 in amino acids: CASSYSQAGNQPQHF. The CDR3 nucleotides are TGTGCCAGCAGTTACAGTCAGGCTGGGAATCAGCCCCAGCATTTT.

There are a few counts of this clone. V usage is TRBV7-9 and J usage is TRBJ2-7, with D possibly matching TRBD1 (6 bases). The ends were cut back, 5 bases at V and 6 bases at J, with 17 bases in the middle. From germline, CDR1 is SEHNR and CDR2 FQNEAQ (reference sequence). CDR3 length: 14 amino acids. CDR3 in amino acids: CASSLHTAGVEQYF. Written as DNA, the CDR3 is TGTGCCAGCAGCCTCCATACGGCAGGGGTCGAGCAGTACTTC.

The V call is TRBV9, the J call TRBJ1-1; D gene unclear. The CDR3 has 17 amino acids. V was pared by 0 bases and J by 1 base, with 16 bases between. CDR1 is SGDLS and CDR2 is YYNGEE in the germline V gene. The CDR3 loop is CASSVGYQEGANTEAFF. In DNA form, the CDR3 reads TGTGCCAGCAGCGTAGGGTATCAAGAGGGAGCGAACACTGAAGCTTTCTTT.

This chain connects TRBV7-9 to TRBJ2-5; D is unresolved. Matching the DNA end better, TRBJ2-7 makes the J call doubtful. The length of the CDR3 is 14 residues. Germline V gene sequence: CDR1 SEHNR, CDR2 FQNEAQ (reference sequence). As DNA, the CDR3 is TGTGCCAGCAGCTTAGACTCAAGTTCCTACGAGCAGTACTTC. Amino acids: CASSLDSSSYEQYF.